The 11 T cell receptor beta chains in this list originate from one sample, sequenced in a study of T cell repertoires in cytomegalovirus infection. Each CDR3 protein gets one entry after TCRdb re-called the reads with MiXCR. The sample shows hundreds of thousands of distinct CDR3 sequences, around a third of them seen only once. These receptors are not linked to any known antigen. The sample here was cultured PBMCs, taken from culture after CMV antigen stimulation. The receptor set was obtained from a human donor in good health (CMV status not recorded). Some clones in this sample may be carry-over from other donors' samples.

This clonotype was recorded at least ten times. The V call is TRBV11-2, the J call TRBJ2-1, with a tentative D call TRBD2 (6 bases). Between the trimmed V and J ends, which lost 5 bases and 0 bases, there was a span of 11 bases. Germline V gene sequence: CDR1 SGHAT, CDR2 FQNNGV. The CDR3 has 15 residues. CDR3 sequence (DNA): TGTGCCAGCAGCCCTAGGCGGGGCTCCTACAATGAGCAGTTCTTC. Its translation: CASSPRRGSYNEQFF.

The chain combines TRBV28 with TRBJ2-7; 7 bases align to TRBD1. The germline V gene has CDR1 MDHEN and CDR2 SYDVKM. This CDR3 has 14 amino acids. V lost 7 bases to trimming and J lost 3 bases; unmatched junction nucleotides: 9. The CDR3 sequence is CASTTRQGRYEQYF. CDR3 nucleotides: TGTGCCAGCACCACTCGACAGGGCCGCTACGAGCAGTACTTC.

This clonotype was seen only once. The genes are TRBV7-2 and TRBJ2-5, with D perhaps TRBD1 (7 bases). The V end was cut by 2 bases, the J end by 3 bases, with 19 bases between. Per germline, CDR1 SGHTA and CDR2 FQGNSA. The length of the CDR3 is 17 residues. The CDR3 DNA reads TGTGCCAGCAGCTTATTAGCAGGGGGGCTAGCAGAAGAGACCCAGTACTTC. It translates to CASSLLAGGLAEETQYF.

V usage is TRBV29-1 and J usage is TRBJ1-1; D may be TRBD1 (5 bases). Deletions cut 6 bases from V and 3 bases from J, with 17 bases between. Germline loops: CDR1 SQVTM, CDR2 ANQGSEA. The CDR3 is 14 residues long. The CDR3 DNA reads TGCAGCGTACAGGCGGTAAGGGCGGACACTGAAGCTTTCTTT. Its protein product is CSVQAVRADTEAFF.

Only a few counts were recorded for this clonotype. The chain is built from TRBV5-1 and TRBJ2-3, with TRBD1 matching over 7 bases. J gave up 0 bases and V 2 bases, and 12 bases lay outside the gene matches. This CDR3 is 18 amino acids long. Germline V lookup: CDR1 SGHRS, CDR2 YFSETQ. CDR3: CASSFFVGTASSTDTQYF. The CDR3, as DNA: TGCGCCAGCAGCTTTTTCGTCGGGACAGCTTCTAGCACAGATACGCAGTATTTT.

This clonotype was recorded many times. This rearrangement joins TRBV7-2 to TRBJ2-7; 11 bases line up with TRBD2. Germline lookup yields CDR1 SGHTA and CDR2 FQGNSA. Trimming at V came to 1 base and at J to 5 bases, leaving 4 bases not matched to a gene. The CDR3 is made up of 15 amino acids. The CDR3 DNA is TGTGCCAGCAGCTTAGATAGCGGGAGGGCAGACGAGCAGTACTTC. Translating it yields CASSLDSGRADEQYF.

The chain has TRBV28 and TRBJ2-2; 9 bases are a match to TRBD1. The CDR3 has 15 amino acids. The ends lost 7 bases at V and 6 bases at J; junction bases unmatched: 9. CDR1 and CDR2 (germline): MDHEN, SYDVKM. The CDR3 is CASIGGGQGSGELFF. The CDR3 DNA is TGTGCCAGCATAGGGGGAGGACAGGGGTCCGGGGAGCTGTTTTTT. Variable domain in full (rest from reference TRBV28 and TRBJ2-2): DVKVTQSSRYLVKRTGEKVFLECVQDMDHENMFWYRQDPGLGLRLIYFSYDVKMKEKGDIPEGYSVSREKKERFSLILESASTNQTSMYLCASIGGGQGSGELFFGEGSRLTVL.

The sample holds a few counts of this clonotype. This chain joins TRBV6-2 or TRBV6-3 and TRBJ2-1; D gene unclear. This CDR3 has 14 residues. Trimming pared 4 bases from V and 4 bases from J, leaving 11 bases between. Germline CDR1 and CDR2: MNHEY and SVGEGT. The CDR3 bases are TGTGCCAGCAGTTCCCAAAGCACGTACAATGAGCAGTTCTTC. It specifies CASSSQSTYNEQFF.

V usage is TRBV25-1 and J usage is TRBJ2-7; weak D call: TRBD1 (6 bases). Per germline, CDR1 MGHDK and CDR2 SYGVNS. The V and J ends lost 5 bases and 7 bases respectively, with 15 bases between them. This CDR3 is 13 amino acids long. Written as DNA, the CDR3 is TGTGCCAGCAGTCCTGAGGGGGTGGGGGAGCAGTACTTC. As protein: CASSPEGVGEQYF.

This clonotype was counted only a few times. The chain uses TRBV7-9 and TRBJ2-7, with 8 nucleotides matching TRBD2. Germline CDR1 SEHNR, CDR2 FQNEAQ (reference sequence). The CDR3 has 14 residues. The trim removed 6 bases at V and 6 bases at J, leaving 10 bases unmatched. This CDR3 is CASSDAGGNPEQYF. The DNA for the CDR3 is TGTGCCAGCAGTGATGCGGGAGGCAATCCCGAGCAGTACTTC.

The sample holds a few counts of this clonotype. This sequence joins TRBV11-2 and TRBJ1-4; a possible D gene is TRBD1 (6 bases). CDR1 is SGHAT and CDR2 is FQNNGV in the germline V gene. The length of the CDR3 is 14 residues. Between the trimmed V and J ends, which lost 5 bases and 4 bases, there was a span of 11 bases. CDR3 sequence: CASSAGHINEKLFF. CDR3 sequence (DNA): TGTGCCAGCAGCGCGGGACACATTAATGAAAAACTGTTTTTT.